The clone carrying this TCR beta chain was recorded many times. This sample stems from a study of Graves' ophthalmopathy and Graves' hyperthyroidism. Ophthalmopathy donors were characterized by moderate-to-severe activity, CAS of at least 3, NOSPECS of at least 4, and duration under 3 months. Transcripts of RNA were the source for amplifying TCR beta CDR3 regions. RT-PCR with HTBI primers came first, then second-round multiplex PCR. One entry per CDR3 protein results from TCRdb running MiXCR on the multiplex PCR reads. The table includes 300,000 to 400,000 distinct CDR3 sequences, 17% detected once. This TCR was sampled from an adult man with Graves' ophthalmopathy. Sequenced: peripheral blood.

The CDR3 DNA is TGTGCCAGCAGCTTACCTCGACAAACCTCGTACCAAGAGACCCAGTACTTC. Translated: CASSLPRQTSYQETQYF. This chain connects TRBV11-1 to TRBJ2-5; D uncertain. Trimming stripped 2 bases from V and 0 bases from J, with 16 bases between. The CDR3 runs to 17 residues. Germline loops: CDR1 SGHAT, CDR2 FQDESV (reference sequence). The full variable domain, completed using reference TRBV11-1 and TRBJ2-5, is EAEVAQSPRYKITEKSQAVAFWCDPISGHATLYWYRQILGQGPELLVQFQDESVVDDSQLPKDRFSAERLKGVDSTLKIQPAELGDSAMYLCASSLPRQTSYQETQYFGPGTRLLVL.